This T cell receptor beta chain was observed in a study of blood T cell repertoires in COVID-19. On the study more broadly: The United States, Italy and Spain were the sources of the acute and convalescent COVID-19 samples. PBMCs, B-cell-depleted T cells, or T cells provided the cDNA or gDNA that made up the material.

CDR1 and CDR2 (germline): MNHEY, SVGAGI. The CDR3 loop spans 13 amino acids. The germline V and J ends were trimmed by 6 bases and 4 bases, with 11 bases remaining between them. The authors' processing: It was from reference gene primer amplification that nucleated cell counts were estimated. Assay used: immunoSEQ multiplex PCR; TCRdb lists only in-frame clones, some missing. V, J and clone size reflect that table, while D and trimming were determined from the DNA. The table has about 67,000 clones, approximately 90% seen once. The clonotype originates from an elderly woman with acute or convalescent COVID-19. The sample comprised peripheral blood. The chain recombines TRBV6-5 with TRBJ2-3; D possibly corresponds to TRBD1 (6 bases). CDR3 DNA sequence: TGTGCCAGCAGGCCTACAGGGCCAGATACGCAGTATTTT. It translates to CASRPTGPDTQYF.